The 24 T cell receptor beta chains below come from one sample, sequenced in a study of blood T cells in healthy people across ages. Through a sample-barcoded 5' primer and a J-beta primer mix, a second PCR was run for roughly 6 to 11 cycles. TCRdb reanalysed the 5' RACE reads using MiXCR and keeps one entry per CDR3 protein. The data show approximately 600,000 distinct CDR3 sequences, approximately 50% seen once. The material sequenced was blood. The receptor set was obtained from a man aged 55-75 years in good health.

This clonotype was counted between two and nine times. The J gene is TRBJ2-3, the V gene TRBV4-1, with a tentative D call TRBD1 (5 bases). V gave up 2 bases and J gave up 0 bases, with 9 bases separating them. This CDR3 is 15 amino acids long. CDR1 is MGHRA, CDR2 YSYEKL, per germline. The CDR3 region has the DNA TGCGCCAGCAGCCAACCCCGGACAAGCACAGATACGCAGTATTTT. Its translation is CASSQPRTSTDTQYF.

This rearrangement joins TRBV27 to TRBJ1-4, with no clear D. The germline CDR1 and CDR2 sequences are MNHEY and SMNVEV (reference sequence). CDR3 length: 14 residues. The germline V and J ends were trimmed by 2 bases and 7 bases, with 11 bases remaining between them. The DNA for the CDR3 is TGTGCCAGCAGTTTAGCGGGCGGCGGTGAAAAACTGTTTTTT. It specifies CASSLAGGGEKLFF.

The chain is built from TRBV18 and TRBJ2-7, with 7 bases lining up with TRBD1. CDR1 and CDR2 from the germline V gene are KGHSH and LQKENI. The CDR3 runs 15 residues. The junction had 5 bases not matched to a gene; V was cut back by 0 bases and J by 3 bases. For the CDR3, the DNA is TGTGCCAGCTCACCACCGGGACAGAGCCTCTACGAGCAGTACTTC. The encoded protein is CASSPPGQSLYEQYF.

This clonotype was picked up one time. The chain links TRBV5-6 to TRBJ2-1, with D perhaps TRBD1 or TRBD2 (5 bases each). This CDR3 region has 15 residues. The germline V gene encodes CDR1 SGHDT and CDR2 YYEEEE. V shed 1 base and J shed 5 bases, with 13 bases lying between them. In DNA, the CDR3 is TGTGCCAGCAGCTTGAGGGGACGGAACCACAATGAGCAGTTCTTC. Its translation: CASSLRGRNHNEQFF.

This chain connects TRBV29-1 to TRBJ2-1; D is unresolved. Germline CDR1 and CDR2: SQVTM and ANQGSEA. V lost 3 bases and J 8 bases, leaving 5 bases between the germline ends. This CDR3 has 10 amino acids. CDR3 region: CSVEFDEQFF. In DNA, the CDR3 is TGCAGCGTTGAGTTCGATGAGCAGTTCTTC.

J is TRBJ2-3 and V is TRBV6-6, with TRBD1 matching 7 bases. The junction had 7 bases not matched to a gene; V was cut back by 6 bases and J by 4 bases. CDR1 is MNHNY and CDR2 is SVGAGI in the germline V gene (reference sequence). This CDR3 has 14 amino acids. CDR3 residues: CASREGQAPDTQYF. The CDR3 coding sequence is TGTGCCAGCAGAGAAGGACAGGCGCCAGATACGCAGTATTTT.

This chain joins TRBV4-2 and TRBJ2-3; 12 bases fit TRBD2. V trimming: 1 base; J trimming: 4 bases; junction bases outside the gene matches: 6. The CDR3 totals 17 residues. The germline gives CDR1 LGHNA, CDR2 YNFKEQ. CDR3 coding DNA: TGTGCCAGCAGCCAAGGGCTAGCGGGGGGGCCTCCAGATACGCAGTATTTT. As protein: CASSQGLAGGPPDTQYF.

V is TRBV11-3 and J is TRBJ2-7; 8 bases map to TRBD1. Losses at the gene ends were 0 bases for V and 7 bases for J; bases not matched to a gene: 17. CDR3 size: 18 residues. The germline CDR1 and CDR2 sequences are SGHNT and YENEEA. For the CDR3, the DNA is TGTGCCAGCAGCTTAGAGGTTTGGGGGACAGGAACATACAATGAGCAGTACTTC. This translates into CASSLEVWGTGTYNEQYF.

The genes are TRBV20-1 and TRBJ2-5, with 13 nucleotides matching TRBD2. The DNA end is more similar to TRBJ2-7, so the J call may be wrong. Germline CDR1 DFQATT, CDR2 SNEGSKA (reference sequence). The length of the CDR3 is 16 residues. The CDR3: CSAPGRTSGGHYEQYF. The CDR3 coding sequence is TGCAGTGCTCCTGGTAGGACTAGCGGGGGCCACTACGAGCAGTACTTC.

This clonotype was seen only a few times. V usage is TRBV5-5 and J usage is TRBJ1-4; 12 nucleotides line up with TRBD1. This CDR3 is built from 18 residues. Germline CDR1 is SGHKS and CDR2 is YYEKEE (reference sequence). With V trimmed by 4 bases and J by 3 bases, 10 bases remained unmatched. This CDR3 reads CASSLAGQGAVSNEKLFF. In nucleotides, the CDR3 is TGTGCCAGCAGCCTCGCGGGACAGGGGGCGGTGTCTAATGAAAAACTGTTTTTT.

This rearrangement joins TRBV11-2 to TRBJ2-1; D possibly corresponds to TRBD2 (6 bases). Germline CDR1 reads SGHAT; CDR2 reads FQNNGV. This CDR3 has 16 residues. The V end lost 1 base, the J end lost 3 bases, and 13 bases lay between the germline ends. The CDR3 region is CASSLVGGVHYNEQFF. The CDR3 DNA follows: TGTGCCAGCAGCTTAGTAGGCGGGGTGCACTACAATGAGCAGTTCTTC.

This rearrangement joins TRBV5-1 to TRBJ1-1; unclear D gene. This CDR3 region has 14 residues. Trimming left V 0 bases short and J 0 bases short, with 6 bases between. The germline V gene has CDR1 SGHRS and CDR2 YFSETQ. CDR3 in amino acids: CASSLVQVNTEAFF. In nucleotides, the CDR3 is TGCGCCAGCAGCTTGGTGCAGGTGAACACTGAAGCTTTCTTT.

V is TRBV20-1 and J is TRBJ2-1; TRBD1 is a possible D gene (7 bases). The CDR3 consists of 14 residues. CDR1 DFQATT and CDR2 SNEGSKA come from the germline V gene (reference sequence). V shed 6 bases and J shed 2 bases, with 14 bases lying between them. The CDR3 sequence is CSAEGAGTYNEQFF. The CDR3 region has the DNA TGCAGTGCCGAGGGGGCGGGAACCTACAATGAGCAGTTCTTC.

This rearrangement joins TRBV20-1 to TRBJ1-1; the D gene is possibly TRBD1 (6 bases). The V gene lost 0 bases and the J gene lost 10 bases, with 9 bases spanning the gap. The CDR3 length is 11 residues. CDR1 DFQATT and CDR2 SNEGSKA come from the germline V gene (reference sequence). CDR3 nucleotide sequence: TGCAGTGCTAGAGAAGGGGGGGTAGCTTTCTTT. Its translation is CSAREGGVAFF.

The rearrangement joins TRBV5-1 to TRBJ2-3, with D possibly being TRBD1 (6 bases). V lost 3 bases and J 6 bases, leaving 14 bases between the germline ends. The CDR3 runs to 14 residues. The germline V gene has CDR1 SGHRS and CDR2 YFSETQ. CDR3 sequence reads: CASSSRQAEDTQYF. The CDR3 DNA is TGCGCCAGCAGCTCACGACAGGCTGAGGATACGCAGTATTTT.

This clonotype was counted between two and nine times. The CDR3 spells CASSWTSGTDTQYF. The DNA for the CDR3 is TGTGCCAGCAGTTGGACTAGCGGCACAGATACGCAGTATTTT. This chain uses TRBV6-2 or TRBV6-3 with TRBJ2-3, with TRBD2 matching over 9 bases. This CDR3 contains 14 residues. Germline loops: CDR1 MNHEY, CDR2 SVGEGT. V lost 4 bases, J lost 1 base, and 0 bases stayed unmatched.

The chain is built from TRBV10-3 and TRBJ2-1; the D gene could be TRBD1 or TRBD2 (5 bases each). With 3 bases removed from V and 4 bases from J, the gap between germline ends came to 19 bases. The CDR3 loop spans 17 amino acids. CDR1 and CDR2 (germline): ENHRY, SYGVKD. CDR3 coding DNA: TGTGCCATCAGTGATCCCTCGAAGGGGAGCCATTACAATGAGCAGTTCTTC. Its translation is CAISDPSKGSHYNEQFF.

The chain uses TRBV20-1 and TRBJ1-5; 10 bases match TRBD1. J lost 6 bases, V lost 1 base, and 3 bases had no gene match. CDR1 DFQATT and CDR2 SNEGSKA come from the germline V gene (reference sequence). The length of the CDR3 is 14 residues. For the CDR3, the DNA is TGCAGTGCTAGAGGGGGACAGGGGCCTCAGCCCCAGCATTTT. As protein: CSARGGQGPQPQHF.

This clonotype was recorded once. The CDR3 loop is CASRSDEQFF. The CDR3 coding sequence is TGTGCCAGCAGAAGTGATGAGCAGTTCTTC. The chain joins TRBV28 to TRBJ2-1; D is ambiguous. Germline lookup yields CDR1 MDHEN and CDR2 SYDVKM. The CDR3 covers 10 residues. Trimming pared 6 bases from V and 8 bases from J, leaving 5 bases between.

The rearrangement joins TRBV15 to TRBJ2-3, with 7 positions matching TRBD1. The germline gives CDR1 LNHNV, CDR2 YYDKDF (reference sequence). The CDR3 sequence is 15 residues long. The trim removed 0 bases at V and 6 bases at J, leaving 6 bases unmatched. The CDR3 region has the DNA TGTGCCACCAGCAGAGAAGGGGGCGCGGGCGATACGCAGTATTTT. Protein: CATSREGGAGDTQYF.

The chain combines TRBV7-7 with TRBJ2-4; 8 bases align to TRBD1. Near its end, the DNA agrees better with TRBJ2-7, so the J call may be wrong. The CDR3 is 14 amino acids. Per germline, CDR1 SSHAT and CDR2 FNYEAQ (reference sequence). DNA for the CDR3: TGTGCCTGCCCCCCCGGGGACAGGTTGTGCGAGCAGTACTTC. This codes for CACPPGDRLCEQYF.

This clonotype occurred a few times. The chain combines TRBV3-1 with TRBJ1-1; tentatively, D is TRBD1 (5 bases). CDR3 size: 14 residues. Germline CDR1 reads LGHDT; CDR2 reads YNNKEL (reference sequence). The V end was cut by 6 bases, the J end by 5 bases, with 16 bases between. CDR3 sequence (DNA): TGTGCCAGCAGGGGAGGGACGTTGCGGACTGAAGCTTTCTTT. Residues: CASRGGTLRTEAFF.

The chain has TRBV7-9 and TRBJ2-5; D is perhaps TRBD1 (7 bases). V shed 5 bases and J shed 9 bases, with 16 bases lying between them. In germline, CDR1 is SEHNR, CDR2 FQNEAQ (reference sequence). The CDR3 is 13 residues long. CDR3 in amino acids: CASSKWQGDSQYF. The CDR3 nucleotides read TGTGCCAGCAGCAAATGGCAGGGGGACTCCCAGTACTTC.

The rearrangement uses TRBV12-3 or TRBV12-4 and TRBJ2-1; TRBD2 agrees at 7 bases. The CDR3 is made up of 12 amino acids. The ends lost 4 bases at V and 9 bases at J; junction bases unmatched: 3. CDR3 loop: CASSSLASEQFF. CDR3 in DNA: TGTGCCAGCAGTTCACTAGCGTCTGAGCAGTTCTTC.